The 17 T cell receptor beta chains given below trace back to one sample, sequenced in a study of STAT5B mutations in CD4+ large granular lymphocyte leukemia. Here immunoSEQ multiplex PCR was the method, and the copy in TCRdb shows in-frame clones only, minus some. The table includes 30,000 to 35,000 clones, about 65% detected once. Sequenced: CD4+ T cells from blood buffy coats. The receptors shown here come from a human donor in good health.

The chain uses TRBV4-3 and TRBJ1-5; TRBD1 matches 8 bases. Germline-derived CDR1 and CDR2 are LGHNA and YSLEER. This CDR3 has 13 amino acids. Trimming at V came to 4 bases and at J to 7 bases, leaving 3 bases not matched to a gene. CDR3 nucleotides: TGCGCCAGCAGCCTCTACAGGGGGCAGCCCCAGCATTTT. This translates into CASSLYRGQPQHF.

The V gene is TRBV9, the J gene TRBJ1-1, with no clear D. The V and J ends lost 0 bases and 4 bases respectively, with 10 bases between them. The germline CDR1 and CDR2 sequences are SGDLS and YYNGEE. The CDR3 is 14 residues long. The CDR3 nucleotides are TGTGCCAGCAGCGTAGATCGGGTACCCACTGAAGCTTTCTTT. Its protein is CASSVDRVPTEAFF.

The chain is built from TRBV7-9 and TRBJ2-3; 7 nucleotides match TRBD2. Germline V gives CDR1 SEHNR, CDR2 FQNEAQ (reference sequence). The CDR3 is made up of 16 amino acids. Germline trimming cut 0 bases from V and 0 bases from J; bases unmatched to any gene: 3. The chain's CDR3 is CASSLASGSSTDTQYF. CDR3 sequence (DNA): TGTGCCAGCAGCTTAGCTAGCGGGTCTAGCACAGATACGCAGTATTTT.

The table lists this clone with a count of one. This chain links TRBV18 with TRBJ1-3, with a tentative D call TRBD1 (5 bases). Trimming shortened V by 2 bases and J by 3 bases, and 8 bases separated the two germline ends. The CDR3 runs 14 residues. CDR1 is KGHSH, CDR2 LQKENI, per germline. The CDR3 DNA follows: TGTGCCAGCTCACCAGAAGGGGTTGGAAACACCATATATTTT. This codes for CASSPEGVGNTIYF.

This clone was seen a handful of times. The gene calls are TRBV11-2 and TRBJ1-5; possibly TRBD1 for D (5 bases). V lost 2 bases and J lost 3, with 11 bases in between. The CDR3 is 15 residues long. Germline V gene data show CDR1 as SGHAT and CDR2 as FQNNGV. CDR3 in amino acids: CASSLSGGLNQPQHF. DNA for the CDR3: TGTGCCAGCAGCTTAAGCGGGGGTCTCAATCAGCCCCAGCATTTT.

This chain links TRBV10-3 with TRBJ1-3; no clear D gene. This CDR3 contains 15 residues. V shed 6 bases and J shed 4 bases, with 16 bases lying between them. Germline CDR1 reads ENHRY; CDR2 reads SYGVKD. The CDR3 DNA follows: TGTGCCATCAGGGAAGACGGTGTTGGGGGAAACACCATATATTTT. Protein sequence: CAIREDGVGGNTIYF.

The chain links TRBV7-3 to TRBJ1-2; TRBD1 might be the D (5 bases). This CDR3 has 15 residues. The V end lost 2 bases, the J end lost 2 bases, and 12 bases lay between the germline ends. Germline loops: CDR1 SGHTA, CDR2 FQGTGA. In nucleotides, the CDR3 is TGTGCCAGCAGCTTAGGGCGGGGGGGAAACTATGGCTACACCTTC. Amino acids: CASSLGRGGNYGYTF.

This clone has just a few counts. The chain links TRBV4-1 to TRBJ2-5; 7 positions match TRBD1. Germline V gene lookup returns CDR1 MGHRA and CDR2 YSYEKL. Losses at the gene ends were 4 bases for V and 2 bases for J; bases not matched to a gene: 1. The CDR3 has 13 amino acids. The CDR3 bases are TGCGCCAGCAGCCCACAGGGGCAAGAGACCCAGTACTTC. It translates to CASSPQGQETQYF.

The J gene is TRBJ2-5, the V gene TRBV7-2, with D perhaps TRBD2 (6 bases). CDR1 is SGHTA and CDR2 is FQGNSA in the germline V gene. The CDR3 length is 13 residues. Trimming pared 5 bases from V and 0 bases from J, leaving 7 bases between. The CDR3 protein is CASSAGHQETQYF. CDR3 coding DNA: TGTGCCAGCAGCGCGGGACACCAAGAGACCCAGTACTTC.

The V call is TRBV15, the J call TRBJ1-6, with D possibly TRBD1 on 6 matching bases. The V and J ends lost 6 bases and 4 bases respectively, with 16 bases between them. This CDR3 is 16 amino acids long. CDR1 LNHNV and CDR2 YYDKDF come from the germline V gene (reference sequence). The CDR3 DNA reads TGTGCCACCAGACAGGGCGAGGTACTTTATAATTCACCCCTCCACTTT. It yields the protein CATRQGEVLYNSPLHF.

V usage is TRBV2 and J usage is TRBJ1-4; perhaps TRBD1 as D (5 bases). The germline gives CDR1 SNHLY, CDR2 FYNNEI. The CDR3 is 14 amino acids. V was clipped by 4 bases and J by 8 bases, with 14 bases between them. In DNA form, the CDR3 reads TGTGCCAGCAGTGTTGACAGAGCGAGGGAAAAACTGTTTTTT. Residues: CASSVDRAREKLFF.

This clone was recorded once. The gene calls are TRBV7-8 and TRBJ2-3; 12 bases align to TRBD2. Germline V gives CDR1 SGHVS, CDR2 FQNEAQ. V was pared by 4 bases and J by 5 bases, with 10 bases of the junction left unmatched. The CDR3 runs 17 residues. DNA for the CDR3: TGTGCCAGCAGCTCTCCCGCCGCGACTAGCGGGGGAGATACGCAGTATTTT. Its translation: CASSSPAATSGGDTQYF.

This clone was seen a few times. J is TRBJ1-5 and V is TRBV10-3, with 7 positions matching TRBD1. Losses at the gene ends were 3 bases for V and 6 bases for J; bases not matched to a gene: 2. The CDR3 is 13 amino acids. From germline, CDR1 is ENHRY and CDR2 SYGVKD. CDR3 nucleotide sequence: TGTGCCATCAGTGACACAGGGGTTCAGCCCCAGCATTTT. Its protein is CAISDTGVQPQHF.

The V call is TRBV7-9, the J call TRBJ2-2, with D unresolved. This CDR3 contains 13 residues. With 4 bases removed from V and 6 bases from J, the gap between germline ends came to 9 bases. Germline loops: CDR1 SEHNR, CDR2 FQNEAQ (reference sequence). The CDR3 spells CASSSPHPGELFF. CDR3 DNA sequence: TGTGCCAGCAGCTCTCCCCACCCCGGGGAGCTGTTTTTT. Using reference TRBV7-9 and TRBJ2-2 for the parts outside the CDR3, the full variable domain is DTGVSQNPRHKITKRGQNVTFRCDPISEHNRLYWYRQTLGQGPEFLTYFQNEAQLEKSRLLSDRFSAERPKGSFSTLEIQRTEQGDSAMYLCASSSPHPGELFFGEGSRLTVL.

CDR3 coding DNA: TGTGCCAGCAGCTCGATTGACAGGGGGCGGAATTCACCCCTCCACTTT. Translated: CASSSIDRGRNSPLHF. V is TRBV7-8 and J is TRBJ1-6, with TRBD1 matching 10 bases. This CDR3 comprises 16 residues. Germline V CDR1 and CDR2: SGHVS, FQNEAQ. The V segment lost 4 bases and the J segment 7 bases; nucleotides outside the gene matches: 7.

The chain employs TRBV7-9 and TRBJ1-3; the match to TRBD1 covers 7 bases. V lost 3 bases to trimming and J lost 12 bases; unmatched junction nucleotides: 8. The CDR3 is made up of 13 amino acids. CDR1 SEHNR and CDR2 FQNEAQ come from the germline V gene (reference sequence). The chain's CDR3 is CASSLGTDSGIYF. Written as DNA, the CDR3 is TGTGCCAGCAGCTTGGGGACAGACTCTGGCATATATTTT.

The sample holds a few counts of this clone. CDR3 amino acids: CSGLEAGQGTEAFF. CDR3 bases: TGCAGCGGACTGGAGGCCGGGCAAGGCACTGAAGCTTTCTTT. This chain joins TRBV29-1 and TRBJ1-1; no firm D call. Trimming removed 7 bases at V and 4 bases at J, with 19 bases between. CDR1 SQVTM and CDR2 ANQGSEA come from the germline V gene. The length of the CDR3 is 14 residues.